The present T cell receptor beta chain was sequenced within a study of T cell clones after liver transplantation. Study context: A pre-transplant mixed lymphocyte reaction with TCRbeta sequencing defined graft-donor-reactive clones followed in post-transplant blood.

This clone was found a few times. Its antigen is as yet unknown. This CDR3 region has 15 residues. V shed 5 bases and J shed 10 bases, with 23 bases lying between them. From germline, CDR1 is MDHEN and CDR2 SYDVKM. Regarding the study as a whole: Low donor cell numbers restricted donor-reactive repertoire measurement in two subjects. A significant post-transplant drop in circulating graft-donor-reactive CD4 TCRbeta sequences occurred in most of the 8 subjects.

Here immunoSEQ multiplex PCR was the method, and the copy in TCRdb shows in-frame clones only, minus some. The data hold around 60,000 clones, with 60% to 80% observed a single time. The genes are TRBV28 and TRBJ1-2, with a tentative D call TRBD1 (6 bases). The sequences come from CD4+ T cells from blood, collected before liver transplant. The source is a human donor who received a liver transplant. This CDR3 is CASSPRGGRADYYTF. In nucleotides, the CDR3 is TGTGCCAGCAGTCCCCGGGGGGGCAGGGCGGACTACTACACCTTC.